The present T cell receptor (beta chain) was sequenced within a study of liver allograft versus peripheral blood T cells (dated by TCRdb to between 2020 and 2021). About the full investigation: In liver transplant recipients, the study looked at T cell receptor repertoires in the peripheral blood and set them against the repertoires found within the transplanted livers. The full study reports these points: T cell receptor repertoires inside liver allografts were reported to differ from those detected in peripheral blood.

This clonotype is termed medium-sized (0.01 to 0.1%). It lacks a known antigen. Base qualities are not recorded, but no much larger clone differs from it by a single base. The CDR3 contains 13 residues, cysteine and phenylalanine counted. Only the CDR3 region is kept as DNA, spanning 39 bases read in frame from base 1. Trimming accounts for 6 bases at V and 8 bases at J, while the number of junction bases matched to no gene is 6. This sample was sequenced with an Illumina MiSeq. Through fastp at Q25 and MiXCR, TCRdb rebuilt clones from the public reads, retaining in-frame beta chains. Under each unique CDR3 protein, matching rows form one entry showing the most common genes and DNA. For this sample there are approximately 6,800 distinct CDR3 sequences; 17% appear just once. The top ten constitute 3% of the sample.

The rearrangement combines TRBV12-3 or TRBV12-4 with TRBJ2-1, and 8 junction bases match TRBD1. This sequence originates from a human patient who had a liver transplant. Following a transplant, a fraction of the T cells may be traceable to the graft donor. The CDR3 protein: CASSPQQGDEQFF. In nucleotide form, the sequence is TGTGCCAGCAGCCCCCAACAGGGGGATGAGCAGTTCTTC.